This TCR beta chain comes out of a study of response to subunit inactivated influenza vaccine. Study outcomes and limitations: Each seasonal flu vaccination may recruit only limited new T cells, authors suggested.

In its sample, this clonotype was seen once. The target antigen is unknown. This CDR3 is 16 amino acids long. Trimming cost V 1 base and J 5 bases; bases outside gene matches: 9. CDR1 is MDHEN and CDR2 is SYDVKM in the germline V gene. Via MiXCR, TCRdb re-called the RT-PCR reads, giving one row per CDR3 protein. This table has 540,000 or so distinct CDR3 sequences, 13% appearing once. The sample here was PBMCs from blood, taken roughly 45 days after vaccination. The rearrangement uses TRBV28 and TRBJ2-3; 7 bases align to TRBD1. The receptor comes from a man aged 50 to 59 who received an inactivated influenza vaccine. CDR3 nucleotides: TGTGCCAGCAGTTTATTCCGGGACAGTTCAATAGATACGCAGTATTTT. It is translated as CASSLFRDSSIDTQYF.